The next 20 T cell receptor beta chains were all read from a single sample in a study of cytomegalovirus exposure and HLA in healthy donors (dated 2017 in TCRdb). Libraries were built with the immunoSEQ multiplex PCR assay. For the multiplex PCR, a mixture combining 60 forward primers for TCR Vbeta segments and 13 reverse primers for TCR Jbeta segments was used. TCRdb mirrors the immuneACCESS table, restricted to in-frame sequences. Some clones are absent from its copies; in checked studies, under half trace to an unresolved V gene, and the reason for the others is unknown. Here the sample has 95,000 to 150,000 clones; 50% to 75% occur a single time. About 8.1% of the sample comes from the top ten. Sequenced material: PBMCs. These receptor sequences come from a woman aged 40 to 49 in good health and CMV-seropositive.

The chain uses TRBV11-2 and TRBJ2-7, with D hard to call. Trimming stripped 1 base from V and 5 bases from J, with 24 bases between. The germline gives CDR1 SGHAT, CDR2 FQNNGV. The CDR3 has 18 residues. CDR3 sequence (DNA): TGTGCCAGCAGCTTAGGAGCATTTGGTGGTGGCAGGTTTCACGAGCAGTACTTC. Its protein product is CASSLGAFGGGRFHEQYF.

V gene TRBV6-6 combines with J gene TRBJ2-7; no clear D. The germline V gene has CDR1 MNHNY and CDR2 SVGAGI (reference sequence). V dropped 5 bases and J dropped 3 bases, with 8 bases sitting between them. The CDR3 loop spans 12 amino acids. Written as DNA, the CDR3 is TGTGCCAGCAGTCCCGGTGGCTACGAGCAGTACTTC. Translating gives CASSPGGYEQYF.

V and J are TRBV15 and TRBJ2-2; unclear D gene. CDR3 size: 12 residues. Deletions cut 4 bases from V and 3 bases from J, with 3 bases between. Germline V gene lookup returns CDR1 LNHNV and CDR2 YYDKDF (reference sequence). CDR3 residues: CATSIDTGELFF. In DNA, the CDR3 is TGTGCCACCAGCATCGACACCGGGGAGCTGTTTTTT.

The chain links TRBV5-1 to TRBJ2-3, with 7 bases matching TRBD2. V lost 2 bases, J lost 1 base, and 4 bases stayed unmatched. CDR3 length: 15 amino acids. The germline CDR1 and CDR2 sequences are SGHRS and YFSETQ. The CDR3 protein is CASSLGAGGTDTQYF. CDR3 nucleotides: TGCGCCAGCAGCTTAGGTGCGGGGGGCACAGATACGCAGTATTTT. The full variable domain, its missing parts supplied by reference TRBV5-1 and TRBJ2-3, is KAGVTQTPRYLIKTRGQQVTLSCSPISGHRSVSWYQQTPGQGLQFLFEYFSETQRNKGNFPGRFSGRQFSNSRSEMNVSTLELGDSALYLCASSLGAGGTDTQYFGPGTRLTVL.

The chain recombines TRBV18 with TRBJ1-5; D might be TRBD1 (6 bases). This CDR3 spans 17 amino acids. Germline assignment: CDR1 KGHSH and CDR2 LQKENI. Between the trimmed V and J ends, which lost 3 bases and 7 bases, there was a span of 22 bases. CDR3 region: CASSPKFPNRDGQPQHF. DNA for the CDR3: TGTGCCAGCTCACCTAAATTTCCCAACAGGGACGGACAGCCCCAGCATTTT.

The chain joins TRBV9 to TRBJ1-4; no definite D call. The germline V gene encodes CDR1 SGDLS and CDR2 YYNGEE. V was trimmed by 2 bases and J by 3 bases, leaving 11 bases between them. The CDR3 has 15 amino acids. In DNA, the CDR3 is TGTGCCAGCAGCGTGGGAGCAGCGTCTAATGAAAAACTGTTTTTT. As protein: CASSVGAASNEKLFF.

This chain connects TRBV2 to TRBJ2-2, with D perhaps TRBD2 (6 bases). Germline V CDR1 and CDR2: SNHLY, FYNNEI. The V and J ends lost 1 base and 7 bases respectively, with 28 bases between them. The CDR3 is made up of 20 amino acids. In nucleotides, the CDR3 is TGTGCCAGCAGTGAAGGCCTCGCGGTCGGGGGAACAGGTTCTATCGGGGAGCTGTTTTTT. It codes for CASSEGLAVGGTGSIGELFF.

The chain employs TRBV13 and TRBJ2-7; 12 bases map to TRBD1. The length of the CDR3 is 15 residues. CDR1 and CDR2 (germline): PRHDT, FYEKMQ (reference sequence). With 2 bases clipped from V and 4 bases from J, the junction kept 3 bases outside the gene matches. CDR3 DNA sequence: TGTGCCAGCAGCTTAAAGGGACAGGGGGCTTACGAGCAGTACTTC. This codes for CASSLKGQGAYEQYF.

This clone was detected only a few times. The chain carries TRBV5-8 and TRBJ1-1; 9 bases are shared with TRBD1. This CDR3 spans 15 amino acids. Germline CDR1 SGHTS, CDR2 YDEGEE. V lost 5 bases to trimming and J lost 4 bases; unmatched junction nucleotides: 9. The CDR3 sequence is CASRVTGGAGTEAFF. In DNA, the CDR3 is TGTGCCAGCAGAGTAACAGGGGGCGCGGGCACTGAAGCTTTCTTT.

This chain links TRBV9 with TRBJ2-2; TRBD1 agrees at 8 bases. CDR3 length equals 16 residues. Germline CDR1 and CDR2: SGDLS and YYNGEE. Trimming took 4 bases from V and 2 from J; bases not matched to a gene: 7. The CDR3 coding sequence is TGTGCCAGCAGCCTGGGGGACAGGCCTAACACCGGGGAGCTGTTTTTT. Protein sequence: CASSLGDRPNTGELFF.

The DNA of the CDR3 is TGTGCCAGTAGCCAGGTGGCCTCTGGGGCCAACGTCCTGACTTTC. It codes for CASSQVASGANVLTF. V is TRBV19 and J is TRBJ2-6, with unresolved D. This CDR3 spans 15 amino acids. Trimming removed 6 bases at V and 0 bases at J, with 9 bases between. Germline CDR1 reads LNHDA; CDR2 reads SQIVND (reference sequence).

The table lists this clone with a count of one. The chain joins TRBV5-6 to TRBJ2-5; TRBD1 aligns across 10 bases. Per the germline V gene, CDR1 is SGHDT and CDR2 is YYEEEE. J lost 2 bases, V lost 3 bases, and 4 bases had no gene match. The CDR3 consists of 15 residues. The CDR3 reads CASSWPGQGQETQYF. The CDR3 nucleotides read TGTGCCAGCAGCTGGCCGGGACAGGGGCAAGAGACCCAGTACTTC.

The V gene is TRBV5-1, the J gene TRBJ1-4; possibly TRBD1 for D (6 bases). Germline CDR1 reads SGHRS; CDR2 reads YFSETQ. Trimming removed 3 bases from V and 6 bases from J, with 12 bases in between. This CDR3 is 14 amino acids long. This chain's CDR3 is CASSWTDGHEKLFF. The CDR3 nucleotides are TGCGCCAGCAGCTGGACAGACGGGCATGAAAAACTGTTTTTT. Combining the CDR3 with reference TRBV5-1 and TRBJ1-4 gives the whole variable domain KAGVTQTPRYLIKTRGQQVTLSCSPISGHRSVSWYQQTPGQGLQFLFEYFSETQRNKGNFPGRFSGRQFSNSRSEMNVSTLELGDSALYLCASSWTDGHEKLFFGSGTQLSVL.

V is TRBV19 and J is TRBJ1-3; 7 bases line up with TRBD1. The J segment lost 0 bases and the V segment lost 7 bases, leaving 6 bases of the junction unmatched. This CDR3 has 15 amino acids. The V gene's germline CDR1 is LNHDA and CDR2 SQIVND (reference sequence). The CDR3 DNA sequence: TGTGCCAGTATCCGGGGACAGTCCTCTGGAAACACCATATATTTT. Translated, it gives CASIRGQSSGNTIYF.

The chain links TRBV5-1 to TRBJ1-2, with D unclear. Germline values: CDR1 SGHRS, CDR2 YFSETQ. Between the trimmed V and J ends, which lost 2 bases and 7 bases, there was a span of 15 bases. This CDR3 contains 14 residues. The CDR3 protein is CASSFPDEGSGYTF. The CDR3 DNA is TGCGCCAGCAGCTTCCCTGACGAGGGCTCTGGCTACACCTTC.

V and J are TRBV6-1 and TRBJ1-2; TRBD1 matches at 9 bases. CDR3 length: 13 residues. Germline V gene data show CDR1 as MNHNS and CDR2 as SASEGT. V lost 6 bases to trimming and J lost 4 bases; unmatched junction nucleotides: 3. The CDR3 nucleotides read TGTGCCAGCAGACCGACAGGGGGCTATGGCTACACCTTC. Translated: CASRPTGGYGYTF.

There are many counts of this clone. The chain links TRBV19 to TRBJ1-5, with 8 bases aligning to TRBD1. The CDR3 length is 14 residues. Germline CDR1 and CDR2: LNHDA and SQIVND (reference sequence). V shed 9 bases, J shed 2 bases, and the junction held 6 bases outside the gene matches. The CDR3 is CASSKTGGNQPQHF. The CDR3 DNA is TGTGCCAGCTCCAAGACAGGGGGCAATCAGCCCCAGCATTTT.

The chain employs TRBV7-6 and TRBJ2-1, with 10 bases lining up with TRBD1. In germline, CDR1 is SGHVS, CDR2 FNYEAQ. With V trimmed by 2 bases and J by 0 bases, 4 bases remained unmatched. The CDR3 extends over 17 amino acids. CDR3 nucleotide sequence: TGTGCCAGCAGCTTACGGACAGGGGGGGACTCCTACAATGAGCAGTTCTTC. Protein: CASSLRTGGDSYNEQFF.

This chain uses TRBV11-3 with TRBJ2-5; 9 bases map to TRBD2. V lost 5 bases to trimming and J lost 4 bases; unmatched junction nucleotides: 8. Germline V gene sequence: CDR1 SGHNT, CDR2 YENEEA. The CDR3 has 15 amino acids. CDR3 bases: TGTGCCAGCAGCCCTCCGGGACTAGCCCCAGAGACCCAGTACTTC. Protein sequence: CASSPPGLAPETQYF. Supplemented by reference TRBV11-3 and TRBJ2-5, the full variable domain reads EAGVVQSPRYKIIEKKQPVAFWCNPISGHNTLYWYLQNLGQGPELLIRYENEEAVDDSQLPKDRFSAERLKGVDSTLKIQPAELGDSAVYLCASSPPGLAPETQYFGPGTRLLVL.

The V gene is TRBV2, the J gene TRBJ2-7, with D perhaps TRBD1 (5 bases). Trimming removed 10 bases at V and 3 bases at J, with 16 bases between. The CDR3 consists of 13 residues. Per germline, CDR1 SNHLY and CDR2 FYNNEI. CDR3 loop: CATQPDIGYEQYF. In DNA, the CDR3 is TGTGCCACCCAACCGGACATCGGCTACGAGCAGTACTTC.